This TCR beta chain was captured by sequencing in a study of cytomegalovirus exposure and HLA in healthy donors. Findings and caveats of the study: TCR association rates varied by HLA locus in a later analysis, with DRB1 highest and HLA-C lowest.

It was healthy bone marrow donors who served as donors. The CDR3 is 13 amino acids. Per the germline V gene, CDR1 is LNHNV and CDR2 is YYDKDF (reference sequence). V shed 5 bases and J shed 10 bases, with 17 bases lying between them. A multiplex PCR was run with 60 Vbeta primers and 13 Jbeta primers. Here immunoSEQ multiplex PCR was the method, and the copy in TCRdb shows in-frame clones only, minus some. The sample has hundreds of thousands of clones, 60% to 80% seen once. As to this clone: Its matching antigen is unknown.

The gene calls are TRBV15 and TRBJ1-1; D may be TRBD1 (6 bases). The receptor's source is a male donor in good health and CMV-seronegative. The sample comprised PBMCs. The CDR3, as DNA: TGTGCCACCAGCGCATCAGGGGTTTACGGAGCTTTCTTT. As protein: CATSASGVYGAFF. Full variable domain (outside the CDR3, taken from reference TRBV15 and TRBJ1-1): DAMVIQNPRYQVTQFGKPVTLSCSQTLNHNVMYWYQQKSSQAPKLLFHYYDKDFNNEADTPDNFQSRRPNTSFCFLDIRSPGLGDTAMYLCATSASGVYGAFFGQGTRLTVV.